The rows below give T cell receptor beta chains drawn from one sample of a study of cytomegalovirus exposure and HLA in healthy donors. Sequencing was performed with immunoSEQ multiplex PCR; in TCRdb, only in-frame clones are kept and a portion is missing. The sample includes 150,000 or so clones, about 85% of them seen just once. Sequenced: PBMCs. The receptors here all came from a woman in her late teens or twenties in good health and CMV-seronegative. Both conserved end residues are part of each CDR3. Fields, in order: CDR3 protein, CDR3 DNA, J gene, clone size, V gene, D gene. A D gene is named only where the DNA matches it firmly. Size is omitted from some rows. Given values are once, few, many or a class for expanded clones.

CDR3: CASSEGTGGTGELFF; DNA: TGTGCCAGCAGTGAAGGGACAGGGGGCACCGGGGAGCTGTTTTTT; J: TRBJ2-2; size: .; V: TRBV2; D: TRBD1
CDR3: CASSGGTGGNTEAFF; DNA: TGTGCCAGCAGCGGTGGGACAGGGGGGAACACTGAAGCTTTCTTT; J: TRBJ1-1; size: .; V: TRBV7-9; D: TRBD1
CDR3: CASSWVFAGADTQYF; DNA: TGTGCCAGCAGTTGGGTGTTTGCGGGGGCAGATACGCAGTATTTT; J: TRBJ2-3; size: once; V: TRBV28; D: TRBD2
CDR3: CASSSPLSLYNEQFF; DNA: TGTGCCAGCAGCTCCCCCCTGTCCCTCTACAATGAGCAGTTCTTC; J: TRBJ2-1; size: .; V: TRBV5-4; D: .
CDR3: CASSFPQGITYNSPLHF; DNA: TGTGCCAGCAGCTTTCCCCAGGGGATCACCTATAATTCACCCCTCCACTTT; J: TRBJ1-6; size: .; V: TRBV7-2; D: .
CDR3: CASSMRGLTDTQYF; DNA: TGTGCCAGTAGTATGCGGGGGCTCACAGATACGCAGTATTTT; J: TRBJ2-3; size: .; V: TRBV19; D: .
CDR3: CSVPNRVAGGKDEQFF; DNA: TGCAGCGTTCCCAACCGAGTCGCGGGAGGCAAGGATGAGCAGTTCTTC; J: TRBJ2-1; size: .; V: TRBV29-1; D: TRBD2
CDR3: CASSVDPLAGATNEQFF; DNA: TGTGCCAGCAGCGTAGATCCCCTAGCGGGAGCGACGAATGAGCAGTTCTTC; J: TRBJ2-1; size: .; V: TRBV9; D: TRBD2
CDR3: CSALTRTSGRATDTQYF; DNA: TGCAGCGCTTTGACCAGGACTAGCGGGAGGGCCACCGATACGCAGTATTTT; J: TRBJ2-3; size: .; V: TRBV29-1; D: TRBD2
CDR3: CASSVGTSGGPYNEQFF; DNA: TGTGCCAGCAGCGTCGGGACTAGCGGGGGCCCCTACAATGAGCAGTTCTTC; J: TRBJ2-1; size: .; V: TRBV9; D: TRBD2
CDR3: CASSQGTGQGGRGYTF; DNA: TGCGCCAGCAGCCAAGGGACTGGACAGGGCGGTCGTGGCTACACCTTC; J: TRBJ1-2; size: .; V: TRBV4-1; D: TRBD1
CDR3: CASSLWSGVGGYEQYF; DNA: TGTGCCAGCAGTTTATGGTCCGGGGTGGGGGGCTACGAGCAGTACTTC; J: TRBJ2-7; size: .; V: TRBV28; D: .
CDR3: CASSQGNRDADTQYF; DNA: TGCGCCAGCAGCCAAGGGAACAGGGACGCAGATACGCAGTATTTT; J: TRBJ2-3; size: few; V: TRBV4-3; D: .
CDR3: CASGPSGGWSGELFF; DNA: TGTGCCAGCGGCCCCAGCGGGGGGTGGTCCGGGGAGCTGTTTTTT; J: TRBJ2-2; size: .; V: TRBV5-8; D: TRBD2
CDR3: CASSFVAGGIGNEQFF; DNA: TGTGCCAGCAGCTTTGTAGCGGGGGGAATAGGGAATGAGCAGTTCTTC; J: TRBJ2-1; size: .; V: TRBV11-2; D: TRBD2
CDR3: CASSQGSGTGLKLFF; DNA: TGCGCCAGCAGTCAAGGGTCCGGGACAGGGTTAAAACTGTTTTTT; J: TRBJ1-4; size: .; V: TRBV23-1; D: TRBD1
CDR3: CARSTTGNEKLFF; DNA: TGTGCCAGAAGCACGACAGGGAATGAAAAACTGTTTTTT; J: TRBJ1-4; size: .; V: TRBV5-3; D: TRBD1
CDR3: CASSPGTSGTVLYEQYF; DNA: TGTGCCAGCTCACCTGGGACTAGCGGGACTGTACTCTACGAGCAGTACTTC; J: TRBJ2-7; size: .; V: TRBV18; D: TRBD2
CDR3: CASSVAGYSNQPQHF; DNA: TGTGCCAGCAGTGTCGCAGGTTATAGCAATCAGCCCCAGCATTTT; J: TRBJ1-5; size: .; V: TRBV2; D: .
CDR3: CAISGGLAGSEQYF; DNA: TGTGCCATCAGTGGGGGACTAGCGGGAAGCGAGCAGTACTTC; J: TRBJ2-7; size: .; V: TRBV10-3; D: TRBD2
CDR3: CASLERQRDEKLFF; DNA: TGTGCCAGCCTCGAGCGGCAACGGGATGAAAAACTGTTTTTT; J: TRBJ1-4; size: .; V: TRBV28; D: .
CDR3: CASSVGGLAGVSVGELFF; DNA: TGTGCCAGCAGCGTAGGAGGACTAGCGGGAGTGTCGGTCGGGGAGCTGTTTTTT; J: TRBJ2-2; size: .; V: TRBV9; D: TRBD2
CDR3: CAWSLQGFGYGYTF; DNA: TGTGCCTGGAGTCTACAGGGGTTTGGGTATGGCTACACCTTC; J: TRBJ1-2; size: .; V: TRBV30; D: TRBD1
CDR3: CASSGTSGGTDTQYF; DNA: TGTGCCAGCAGCGGGACTAGCGGGGGCACAGATACGCAGTATTTT; J: TRBJ2-3; size: medium-sized; V: TRBV6-1; D: TRBD2
CDR3: CASRAGQGDNSPLHF; DNA: TGTGCCAGCAGGGCGGGACAGGGGGATAATTCACCCCTCCACTTT; J: TRBJ1-6; size: .; V: TRBV2; D: TRBD1
CDR3: CSVGQGRQPQHF; DNA: TGCAGCGTTGGACAGGGGCGTCAGCCCCAGCATTTT; J: TRBJ1-5; size: few; V: TRBV29-1; D: TRBD1
CDR3: CASSARTVNTGELFF; DNA: TGTGCCAGCAGCGCTCGGACAGTCAACACCGGGGAGCTGTTTTTT; J: TRBJ2-2; size: .; V: TRBV11-2; D: .
CDR3: CASSLKTPDVPDTQYF; DNA: TGTGCCAGCAGTTTAAAGACACCCGATGTCCCAGATACGCAGTATTTT; J: TRBJ2-3; size: few; V: TRBV27; D: .
CDR3: CASSLSLGEGSWGYTF; DNA: TGTGCCAGCAGCTTATCTCTCGGGGAGGGATCGTGGGGCTACACCTTC; J: TRBJ1-2; size: .; V: TRBV7-9; D: .
CDR3: CASSSGTSGYLYEQYF; DNA: TGTGCCAGTAGTTCCGGGACTAGCGGATACCTCTACGAGCAGTACTTC; J: TRBJ2-7; size: .; V: TRBV19; D: TRBD2
CDR3: CASSLGTVSEAFF; DNA: TGCGCCAGCAGCCTGGGGACAGTCTCTGAAGCTTTCTTT; J: TRBJ1-1; size: .; V: TRBV4-3; D: TRBD1
CDR3: CASHGLAEMYNEQFF; DNA: TGTGCCAGCCATGGACTAGCGGAGATGTACAATGAGCAGTTCTTC; J: TRBJ2-1; size: .; V: TRBV28; D: TRBD2
CDR3: CASSLHGGSRGGEQYF; DNA: TGTGCCAGCAGTTTACACGGTGGTTCGCGGGGAGGCGAGCAGTACTTC; J: TRBJ2-7; size: once; V: TRBV27; D: .
CDR3: CASSPGQTNTEAFF; DNA: TGTGCCAGCAGCCCGGGACAGACGAACACTGAAGCTTTCTTT; J: TRBJ1-1; size: few; V: TRBV28; D: TRBD1